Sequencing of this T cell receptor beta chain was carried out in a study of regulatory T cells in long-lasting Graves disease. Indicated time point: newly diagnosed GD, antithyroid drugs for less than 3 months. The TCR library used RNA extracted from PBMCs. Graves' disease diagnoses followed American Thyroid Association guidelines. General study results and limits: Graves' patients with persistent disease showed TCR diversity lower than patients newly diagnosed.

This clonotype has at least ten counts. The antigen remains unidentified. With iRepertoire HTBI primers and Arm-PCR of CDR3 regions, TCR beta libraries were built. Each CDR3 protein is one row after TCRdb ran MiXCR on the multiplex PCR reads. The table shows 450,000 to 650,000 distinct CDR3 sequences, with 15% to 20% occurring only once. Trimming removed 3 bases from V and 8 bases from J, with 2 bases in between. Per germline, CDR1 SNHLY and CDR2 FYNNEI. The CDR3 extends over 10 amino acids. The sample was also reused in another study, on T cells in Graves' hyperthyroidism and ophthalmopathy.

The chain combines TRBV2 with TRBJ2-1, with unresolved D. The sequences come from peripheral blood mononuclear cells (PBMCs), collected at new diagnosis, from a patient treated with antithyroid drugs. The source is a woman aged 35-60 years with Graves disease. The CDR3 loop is CASSEYEQFF. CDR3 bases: TGTGCCAGCAGTGAGTATGAGCAGTTCTTC.